The clone carrying this T cell receptor (beta chain) was counted only a few times. No antigen is known for it. V lost 8 bases, J lost 5 bases, and 15 bases lay in between. Germline V lookup: CDR1 SNHLY, CDR2 FYNNEI. This CDR3 spans 13 amino acids. The data derive from a study of T cells in Graves' hyperthyroidism and ophthalmopathy. Study results and caveats: The model foresaw ophthalmopathy a median 6.5 months prior to onset.

Exclusion of patients followed from uncontrolled infection, other autoimmune disease, pregnancy or lactation. Amplified TCR beta CDR3 regions derived from RNA transcripts. The TCR CDR3 was amplified in a first-round RT-PCR using the HTBI primer set. TCRdb recomputed calls from the multiplex PCR reads with MiXCR, one row per CDR3 protein. The sample holds 400,000 to 600,000 distinct CDR3 sequences, less than 25% seen once. The sequence was obtained from a man aged 18-30 years with Graves' hyperthyroidism. Source material: blood. This sequence joins TRBV2 and TRBJ1-1; maybe TRBD1 (5 bases). CDR3 nucleotides: TGTGCCAGCTTTGGGAGGGGTTGGACTGAAGCTTTCTTT. Protein sequence: CASFGRGWTEAFF.